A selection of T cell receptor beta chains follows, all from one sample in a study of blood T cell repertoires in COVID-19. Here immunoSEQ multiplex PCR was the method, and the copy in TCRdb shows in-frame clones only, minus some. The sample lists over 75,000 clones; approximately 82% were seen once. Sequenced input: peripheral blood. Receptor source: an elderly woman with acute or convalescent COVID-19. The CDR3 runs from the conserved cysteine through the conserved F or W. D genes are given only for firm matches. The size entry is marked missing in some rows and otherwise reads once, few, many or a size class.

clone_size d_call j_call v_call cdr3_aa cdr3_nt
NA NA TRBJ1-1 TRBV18 CASSPVTLNTEAFF TGTGCCAGCTCACCGGTTACTTTGAACACTGAAGCTTTCTTT
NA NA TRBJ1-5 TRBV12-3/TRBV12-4 CASGEGRQPQHF TGTGCCAGCGGGGAGGGACGGCAGCCCCAGCATTTT
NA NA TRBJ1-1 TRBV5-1 CASSLDRGLGTEAFF TGCGCCAGCAGCTTGGACCGGGGTCTGGGCACTGAAGCTTTCTTT
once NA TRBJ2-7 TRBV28 CASSYGTDTTYEQYF TGTGCCAGCAGCTATGGGACTGACACAACCTACGAGCAGTACTTC
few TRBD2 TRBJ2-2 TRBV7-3 CASSPRATSGGAPGELFF TGTGCCAGCAGTCCCCGCGCGACTAGCGGGGGGGCCCCCGGGGAGCTGTTTTTT
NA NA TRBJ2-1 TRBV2 CASSEVVVYNEQFF TGTGCCAGCAGTGAAGTAGTGGTGTACAATGAGCAGTTCTTC
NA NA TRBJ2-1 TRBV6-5 CASSYGHSSYNEQFF TGTGCCAGCAGTTACGGTCATAGCTCCTACAATGAGCAGTTCTTC
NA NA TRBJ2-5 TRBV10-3 CAISHWPEVETQYF TGTGCCATCAGCCATTGGCCAGAGGTGGAGACCCAGTACTTC
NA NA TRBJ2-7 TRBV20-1 CSASAISGQYF TGCAGTGCTAGCGCGATCTCAGGGCAGTACTTC
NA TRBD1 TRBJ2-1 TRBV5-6 CASSKTAGTGLDEQFF TGTGCCAGCAGCAAGACGGCCGGGACAGGGTTGGATGAGCAGTTCTTC
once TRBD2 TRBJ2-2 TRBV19 CASLSGGNTGELFF TGTGCCAGTCTGAGCGGGGGGAACACCGGGGAGCTGTTTTTT
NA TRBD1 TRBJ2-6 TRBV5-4 CASRPQGPTRTGANVLTF TGTGCCAGCAGACCACAGGGGCCGACTCGAACTGGGGCCAACGTCCTGACTTTC
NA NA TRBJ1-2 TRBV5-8 CASPKPSASYGYTF TGTGCCAGCCCGAAGCCGTCAGCGTCATATGGCTACACCTTC
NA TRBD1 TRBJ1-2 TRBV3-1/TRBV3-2 CASSQSDRYGYTF TGTGCCAGCAGCCAATCGGACAGGTATGGCTACACCTTC
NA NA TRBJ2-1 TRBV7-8 CASSPNRRSYNEQFF TGTGCCAGCAGTCCCAACCGGCGGTCCTACAATGAGCAGTTCTTC
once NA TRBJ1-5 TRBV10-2 CASSASGTRGNQPQHF TGCGCCAGCAGTGCCTCCGGGACACGGGGAAATCAGCCCCAGCATTTT
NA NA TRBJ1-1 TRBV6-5 CASRMGGGLTEAFF TGTGCCAGCAGGATGGGGGGGGGCCTCACTGAAGCTTTCTTT
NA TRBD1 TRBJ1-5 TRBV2 CASNTGGVGNQPQHF TGTGCCAGCAACACAGGGGGCGTGGGCAATCAGCCCCAGCATTTT
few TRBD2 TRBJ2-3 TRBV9 CASSVGTSGGTDTQYF TGTGCCAGCAGCGTCGGGACTAGCGGGGGGACAGATACGCAGTATTTT
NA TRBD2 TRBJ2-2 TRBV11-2 CASSSPGLAGPANTGELFF TGTGCCAGCAGCTCACCGGGACTAGCGGGGCCGGCGAACACCGGGGAGCTGTTTTTT
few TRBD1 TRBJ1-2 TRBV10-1 CASSERQGDGYTF TGCGCCAGCAGTGAACGGCAGGGGGACGGCTACACCTTC
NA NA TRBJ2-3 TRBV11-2 CASSLLTGTYTDTQYF TGTGCCAGCAGCCTATTAACAGGGACGTACACAGATACGCAGTATTTT
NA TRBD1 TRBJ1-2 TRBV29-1 CSVPTGGFGGYTF TGCAGCGTCCCGACAGGGGGCTTCGGTGGCTACACCTTC
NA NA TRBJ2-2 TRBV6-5 CASSYSTANTGELFF TGTGCCAGCAGTTACTCGACAGCGAACACCGGGGAGCTGTTTTTT
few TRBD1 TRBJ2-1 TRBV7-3 CASSPGTGSNEQFF TGTGCCAGCAGCCCCGGGACAGGGAGCAATGAGCAGTTCTTC
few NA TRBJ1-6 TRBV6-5 CASRDDRYNSPLHF TGTGCCAGCAGAGACGACAGATATAATTCACCCCTCCACTTT
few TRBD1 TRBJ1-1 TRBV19 CASSIDSPGQGSGVTEAFF TGTGCCAGTAGTATAGACTCTCCGGGACAGGGGTCGGGGGTAACTGAAGCTTTCTTT
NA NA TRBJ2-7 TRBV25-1 CASSEPNTDEQYF TGTGCCAGCAGTGAACCTAATACCGACGAGCAGTACTTC
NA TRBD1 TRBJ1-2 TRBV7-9 CASSITRGRGANYGYTF TGTGCCAGCTCCATCACGAGGGGGCGTGGGGCTAACTATGGCTACACCTTC
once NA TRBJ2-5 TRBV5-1 CASMAGSPAQETQYF TGCGCCAGCATGGCAGGGTCCCCCGCTCAAGAGACCCAGTACTTC